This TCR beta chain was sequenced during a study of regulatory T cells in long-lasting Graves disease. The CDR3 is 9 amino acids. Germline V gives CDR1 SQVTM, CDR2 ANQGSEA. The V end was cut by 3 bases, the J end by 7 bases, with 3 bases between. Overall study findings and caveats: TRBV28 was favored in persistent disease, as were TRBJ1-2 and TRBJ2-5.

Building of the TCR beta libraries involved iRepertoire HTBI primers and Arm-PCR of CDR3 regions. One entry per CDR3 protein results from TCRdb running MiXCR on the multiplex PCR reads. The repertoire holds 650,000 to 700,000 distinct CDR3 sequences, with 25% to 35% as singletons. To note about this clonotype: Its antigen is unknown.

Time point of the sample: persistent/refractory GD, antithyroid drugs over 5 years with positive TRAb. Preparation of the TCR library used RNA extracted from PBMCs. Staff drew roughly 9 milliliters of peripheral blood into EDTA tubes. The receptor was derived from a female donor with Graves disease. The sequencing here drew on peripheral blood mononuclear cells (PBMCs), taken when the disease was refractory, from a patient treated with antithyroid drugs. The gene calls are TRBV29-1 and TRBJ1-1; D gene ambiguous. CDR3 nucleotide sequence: TGCAGCGTTGATGGTGAAGCTTTCTTT. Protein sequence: CSVDGEAFF. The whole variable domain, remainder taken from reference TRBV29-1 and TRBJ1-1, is SAVISQKPSRDICQRGTSLTIQCQVDSQVTMMFWYRQQPGQSLTLIATANQGSEATYESGFVIDKFPISRPNLTFSTLTVSNMSPEDSSIYLCSVDGEAFFGQGTRLTVV.